This section outlines one TCR beta chain sequence together with its context. The CDR3 contains 15 residues. The V gene's germline CDR1 is KGHDR and CDR2 SFDVKD. J gave up 4 bases and V 5 bases, and 4 bases lay outside the gene matches. TCRdb processed the RT-PCR reads anew with MiXCR; each CDR3 protein has one entry. The sample lists 650,000 to 800,000 distinct CDR3 sequences; 14% were seen once. The sample consisted of memory CD4+ T cells from blood. The V call is TRBV24-1, the J call TRBJ2-1; 10 bases fit TRBD1. This TCR derives from a female donor in good health, serving as a healthy control. The DNA for the CDR3 is TGTGCCACCAGTGCGGGACAGGGGAGTTACAATGAGCAGTTCTTC. As protein: CATSAGQGSYNEQFF.